This TCR beta chain was sequenced for a study of T cell clones after liver transplantation. Study in general: TCRbeta sequencing after a pre-transplant mixed lymphocyte reaction identified graft-donor-reactive clones, later tracked in post-transplant blood. As an antigen-independent comparator, third-party-reactive TCRbeta sequences came from pre-transplant mixed lymphocyte reactions.

The repertoire was sequenced with immunoSEQ multiplex PCR; TCRdb's copy has only in-frame clones and lacks some. The sample lists about 33,000 clones, just under 95% occurring once. CDR1 is LNHDA, CDR2 SQIVND, per germline (reference sequence). With 1 base clipped from V and 5 bases from J, the junction kept 2 bases outside the gene matches. The CDR3 has 14 amino acids. This TCR was sampled from a human patient who received a liver transplant. Some T cells may originate from the graft donor. The V call is TRBV19, the J call TRBJ2-3; 8 bases are a match to TRBD2. The sequences come from CD8+ T cells from blood, collected 12 months after liver transplant. CDR3: CASSIGLAGDTQYF. CDR3 coding DNA: TGTGCCAGTAGTATAGGCCTAGCGGGAGATACGCAGTATTTT.